This TCR beta chain was captured by sequencing in a study of blood T cells in healthy people across ages (dated by TCRdb to about 2015). About the investigation overall: Template switching captured roughly one uniquely barcoded TCR beta cDNA molecule per two T cells in model experiments. To avoid experimental bias, donors of different ages were spread randomly across the sequencing lanes. Donors were grouped into four age groups: young (average roughly 17 years), middle-aged (39), aged (roughly 62) and long-lived (around 82). Using deep sequencing normalized with unique cDNA molecular identifiers, the study measured how TCR beta repertoire diversity changes with age. For two donors (one aged 18 to 29 and one aged 80 or older), the study analyzed two additional independent replicas of 1 million unique cDNA reads from the same blood draw. Broad study findings and their caveats: A strong correlation was found between observed TCR beta diversity and the percentage of naive T cells measured by flow cytometry. Because profiling used bulk unsorted PBMCs, naive and antigen-experienced compartments could not be compared conclusively. Because donor CMV infection status was unknown, age-related changes in expanded clonotypes were potentially confounded. Estimates of total diversity based on one million sequenced T cells were considered lower bounds and underestimates. As age increased, observed TCR beta diversity per million T cells dropped in a roughly linear way, and a significant reduction was already evident by age 40. Compared with the aged group, the long-lived group had more naive CD4+ T cells, fewer expanded clones and increased TCR diversity, a pattern suggesting age selection.

Systemically healthy Caucasian individuals from Russia, 39 in total and aged roughly 6 to 95 years, were included as donors. Each donor gave about 9.8 milliliters of peripheral blood, drawn into EDTA-treated Vacutainer tubes. Ficoll-Paque density-gradient centrifugation was used to isolate PBMCs, with at least 7 million per sample. Trizol reagent was used to extract total RNA from PBMCs, with at least 5.5 micrograms per sample. Naive CD45RAhigh/CD27high T cell percentages were measured by flow cytometry on a PBMC aliquot from every donor. Details on this clonotype: What antigen it recognizes has not been identified. No much larger clone is present one base from it, and per-base qualities are unavailable.

Library generation was performed with 5' RACE. Sequencing was performed on an Illumina HiSeq 2500. The second PCR ran for roughly 7 to 12 cycles and used a J-beta primer mix along with a sample-barcoded 5' primer. Each TCR beta cDNA molecule received a unique molecular identifier from a template-switch 5' adaptor carrying 12 random nucleotides. At least 2.5 million CDR3-containing paired-end reads were obtained from each sample. First-strand cDNA synthesis was performed from all RNA using the Mint cDNA synthesis kit, with priming by a TRBC-specific oligonucleotide. All cDNA was treated with uracil-DNA glycosylase and then went through a first 18-cycle PCR with the universal primers M1SS and BC2_uni_R. The authors processed their data as follows. Normalization of each sample was performed by random selection of 1 million high-quality reads, each carrying a distinct molecular identifier. Reads with shared molecular identifiers were discarded instead of being binned into consensus sequences. MiTCR, with a Q25 quality threshold and the strictest error-elimination algorithm, was used for CDR3 identification, clonotype clustering and error correction. A nonparametric unseen species model with Euler transformation was used to estimate a lower bound on total TCR beta diversity. TCRdb reprocessed the public reads (quality trimming at Q25 with fastp, clone calling with MiXCR) and kept in-frame beta chains. Merged by CDR3 protein, the rows form single entries marked with the most common genes and DNA. Clone size and V and J calls follow TCRdb, not the original study. For this sample there are 1.4 million to 1.5 million distinct CDR3 sequences; approximately 42% appear just once. Roughly 7.9% of the sample is held by the ten biggest clonotypes.

The TCR originated in a woman between 18 and 30 years old in good health. Sequenced: blood.

CDR3 sequence: CASNSTGRGSYNEQFF. The base sequence is TGCGCCAGCAACTCCACGGGCAGAGGATCCTACAATGAGCAGTTCTTC. The chain is encoded by TRBV5-1 joined to TRBJ2-1, with no confident D gene call. CDR1 and CDR2 are drawn from the germline V gene: SGHRS, YFSETQ. Trimming costs V 6 bases and J 1 base, and their ends lie 17 bases apart. From the cysteine up to the phenylalanine, the CDR3 has a length of 16 residues. Only the CDR3 region is kept as DNA, spanning 48 bases read in frame from base 1.